This TCR beta chain was identified during a study of shared clonotypes between healthy human individuals. Notes on the study in general: The sampled material consisted only of blood, and tissue repertoires are likely to differ. Large depth notwithstanding, sorted-subset sequencing proved incomplete by rarefaction.

A split of CD4+ cells into CD45RA+ naive and CD45RA-negative memory subsets was performed. With respect to this clone: Its antigen is undetermined.

V lost 3 bases and J lost 4, with 12 bases in between. There are 15 residues in the CDR3. Per germline, CDR1 KGHSH and CDR2 LQKENI. The test was conducted at deep level. Libraries were prepared by immunoSEQ multiplex PCR; TCRdb keeps only in-frame clonotypes and omits some of them. Of roughly 2.5 million clones in the sample, 85% to 95% were seen once. Sequenced material: naive CD4+ T cells sorted from blood. Subset noted: CD45RA+ positively selected. This sequence originates from a man in his late teens or twenties in good health. The chain is built from TRBV18 and TRBJ2-2, with D unresolved. CDR3 sequence: CASSPRSDGTGELFF. CDR3 nucleotides: TGTGCCAGCTCACCCAGGAGCGACGGCACCGGGGAGCTGTTTTTT.